Described below is a single TCR beta chain sequence and its context. In the original processing: Reference gene primer amplification in the assay estimated nucleated cell counts. The method was immunoSEQ multiplex PCR; TCRdb's version includes in-frame clones alone and lacks a portion of them. The DNA gave D and trimming, while V, J and clone size come from that table. The table lists about 54,000 clones, less than 95% of them singletons. This record comes from a study of blood T cell repertoires in COVID-19. For the study at large: Some COVID-19 samples were acute and others convalescent; all came from the United States, Italy and Spain. The cDNA or gDNA used as material had been derived from T cells, B-cell-depleted T cells, or PBMCs.

The CDR3 totals 13 residues. Per germline, CDR1 SGHAT and CDR2 FQNNGV. V lost 5 bases to trimming and J lost 4 bases; unmatched junction nucleotides: 4. The chain is built from TRBV11-2 and TRBJ1-2; TRBD1 matches 7 bases. The specimen was peripheral blood. The source is a woman aged 40 to 50 with active COVID-19. DNA for the CDR3: TGTGCCAGCAGCACGACAGGGTCCTATGGCTACACCTTC. Protein product: CASSTTGSYGYTF.